The clone carrying this T cell receptor (beta chain) was recorded at least ten times. Antigen: not known. These data come from a study of early T cells in non-severe SARS-CoV-2 infection. On the study more broadly: Chains from this unsorted whole-blood bulk RNA could not be paired.

Individual cDNA molecules carried attached unique molecular identifiers. TCRdb processed the 5' RACE reads anew with MiXCR; each CDR3 protein has one entry. The table lists approximately 67,000 distinct CDR3 sequences, approximately 10% of them singletons. Study-level points and caveats: Database matching using VDJdb favored anti-spike CD8 responses, with private and CD4 specificities left missing.

CDR3 length equals 14 residues. Germline V gene data show CDR1 as DFQATT and CDR2 as SNEGSKA (reference sequence). J gave up 5 bases and V 5 bases, and 3 bases lay outside the gene matches. V usage is TRBV20-1 and J usage is TRBJ2-5; 15 nucleotides line up with TRBD2. The sequenced sample consisted of whole blood. The receptor was isolated from an adult who was a healthcare worker with PCR-confirmed SARS-CoV-2 infection or an uninfected control (not recorded which). CDR3 bases: TGCAGTGCTGGACTAGCGGGGGGGCAGGAGACCCAGTACTTC. Translating it yields CSAGLAGGQETQYF.